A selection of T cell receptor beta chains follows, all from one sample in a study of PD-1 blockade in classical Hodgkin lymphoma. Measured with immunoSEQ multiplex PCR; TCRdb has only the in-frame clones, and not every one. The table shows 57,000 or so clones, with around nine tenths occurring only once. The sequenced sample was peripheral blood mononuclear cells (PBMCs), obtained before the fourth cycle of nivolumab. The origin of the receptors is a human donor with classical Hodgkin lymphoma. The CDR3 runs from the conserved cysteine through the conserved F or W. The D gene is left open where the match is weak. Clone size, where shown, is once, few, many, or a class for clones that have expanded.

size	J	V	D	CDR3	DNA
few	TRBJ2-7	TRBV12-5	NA	CASGPPRGYEQYF	TGTGCTAGTGGTCCCCCTAGGGGGTACGAGCAGTACTTC
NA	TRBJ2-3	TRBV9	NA	CASSQLWDIGGIDTQYF	TGTGCCAGCAGCCAACTGTGGGACATTGGGGGTATTGATACGCAGTATTTT
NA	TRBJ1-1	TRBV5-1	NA	CASSLVEGNTEAFF	TGCGCCAGCAGCTTGGTAGAGGGGAACACTGAAGCTTTCTTT
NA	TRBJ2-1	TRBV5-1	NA	CASSKGVPSYNEQFF	TGCGCCAGCAGCAAAGGGGTCCCCTCCTACAATGAGCAGTTCTTC
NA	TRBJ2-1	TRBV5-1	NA	CASSAVGTGNNEQFF	TGCGCCAGCAGCGCCGTCGGGACTGGCAACAATGAGCAGTTCTTC
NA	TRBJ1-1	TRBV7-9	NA	CASSLEENTEAFF	TGTGCCAGCAGCTTAGAGGAGAACACTGAAGCTTTCTTT
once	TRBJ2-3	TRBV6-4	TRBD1	CASSDPAGGNTDTQYF	TGTGCCAGCAGTGATCCGGCAGGGGGTAACACAGATACGCAGTATTTT
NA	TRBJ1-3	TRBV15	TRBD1	CATSREVRGLGNTIYF	TGTGCCACCAGCAGAGAGGTTAGGGGGCTTGGAAACACCATATATTTT
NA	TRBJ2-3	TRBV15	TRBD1	CATSTPVWDRTSTDTQYF	TGTGCCACCAGCACCCCAGTTTGGGACAGGACTAGCACAGATACGCAGTATTTT
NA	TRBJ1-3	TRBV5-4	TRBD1	CASSPGQGRLGNTIYF	TGTGCCAGCAGCCCGGGACAGGGGCGACTTGGAAACACCATATATTTT
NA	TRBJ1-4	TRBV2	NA	CASRDKGFANEKLFF	TGTGCCAGCAGAGACAAAGGATTTGCTAATGAAAAACTGTTTTTT
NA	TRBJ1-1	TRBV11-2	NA	CASSLTFGGPTEAFF	TGTGCCAGCAGTCTCACCTTCGGGGGGCCCACTGAAGCTTTCTTT
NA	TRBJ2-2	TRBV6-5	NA	CARKGRLNTGELFF	TGTGCCAGAAAGGGACGGCTGAACACCGGGGAGCTGTTTTTT
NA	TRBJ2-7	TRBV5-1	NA	CASSLAQWAASSSYEQYF	TGCGCCAGCAGCTTGGCCCAGTGGGCAGCATCGAGCTCCTACGAGCAGTACTTC
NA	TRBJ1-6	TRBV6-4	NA	CASSIQGDSPLHF	TGTGCCAGCAGCATTCAGGGAGATTCACCCCTCCACTTT
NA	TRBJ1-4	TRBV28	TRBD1	CASSFEVDRAEKLFF	TGTGCCAGCAGCTTCGAAGTCGACAGGGCTGAAAAACTGTTTTTT
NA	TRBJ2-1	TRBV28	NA	CASSLRLYNEQFF	TGTGCCAGCAGTTTAAGGTTATACAATGAGCAGTTCTTC